This TCR beta chain was obtained from a study of post-analysis software for immune sequencing data. Study observations and caveats: Higher frequency in patients than in controls was seen for about five TRBV segments, with TRBV5-6, TRBV5-1 and TRBV20-1 among them. Among multiple sclerosis patients, normalized Chao1 diversity was significantly below that of controls.

The germline V gene encodes CDR1 SQVTM and CDR2 ANQGSEA. CDR3 length: 13 amino acids. V lost 7 bases and J lost 3; bases outside the gene matches: 8. The count of this clonotype is one. The target antigen is unknown. Carried by the TCR beta cDNA libraries were unique molecular identifiers. TCRdb reprocessed the PCR reads with MiXCR, giving one entry per CDR3 protein. Here the sample spans a few hundred thousand distinct CDR3 sequences, around a third being singletons. The chain couples TRBV29-1 to TRBJ2-5, with 7 bases aligning to TRBD1. The sample comprised blood. The TCR originated in a girl aged 2 to 17 with multiple sclerosis. In DNA form, the CDR3 reads TGCAGCGCTGGGGACAGCGCGAAAGAGACCCAGTACTTC. Translation: CSAGDSAKETQYF.